The next 25 T cell receptor beta chains were all read from a single sample in a study of human T cells and chemical hapten exposure (dated by TCRdb to the early 2020s). Receptors were amplified or captured by RACE. The sequencer was a NextSeq 500. TCRdb redid the processing of the public reads, applying fastp at Q25 and MiXCR, and retained in-frame beta chains. Here each entry gathers all rows of one CDR3 protein and keeps the most common genes and DNA. This sample comprises fewer than 200,000 distinct CDR3 sequences, 20% to 25% of them detected only once. Together, the top ten hold about 6.7% of the sample. The intended sense of this specimen's time point label: patch test 1, 2 weeks after DPC sensitization. The sample's treatment or condition label, in plain terms: therapeutic diphenylcyclopropenone sensitization with weekly scalp DPC. The material was whole blood, obtained in connection with sensitization to the hapten diphenylcyclopropenone (DPC). The source is a woman in her forties or fifties with alopecia areata. Some clones in this sample may be carry-over from other donors' samples.

This rearrangement joins TRBV5-1 to TRBJ2-5; 15 nucleotides agree with TRBD2. Trimming cost V 4 bases and J 2 bases; bases outside gene matches: 3. Germline lookup yields CDR1 SGHRS and CDR2 YFSETQ. The CDR3 contains 16 residues. For the CDR3, the DNA is TGCGCCAGCAGCGGGACTAGCGGGAGGTGGCAAGAGACCCAGTACTTC. Encoded protein: CASSGTSGRWQETQYF. Full variable domain (outside the CDR3, taken from reference TRBV5-1 and TRBJ2-5): KAGVTQTPRYLIKTRGQQVTLSCSPISGHRSVSWYQQTPGQGLQFLFEYFSETQRNKGNFPGRFSGRQFSNSRSEMNVSTLELGDSALYLCASSGTSGRWQETQYFGPGTRLLVL.

The chain uses TRBV29-1 and TRBJ2-3; 9 positions agree with TRBD2. With 6 bases clipped from V and 5 bases from J, the junction kept 6 bases outside the gene matches. This CDR3 contains 13 residues. CDR1 and CDR2 (germline): SQVTM, ANQGSEA. This CDR3 is CSVTSTSGDTQYF. The DNA for the CDR3 is TGCAGCGTCACCTCGACTAGCGGAGATACGCAGTATTTT.

This chain connects TRBV12-5 to TRBJ2-1; D is ambiguous. This CDR3 spans 11 amino acids. The germline CDR1 and CDR2 sequences are LGHNT and FRNRAP. Trimming removed 8 bases at V and 5 bases at J, with 7 bases between. The CDR3 nucleotides are TGTGCTAGTTGGAATAACAATGAGCAGTTCTTC. This codes for CASWNNNEQFF.

This chain uses TRBV19 with TRBJ1-2; no reliable D call. Germline V CDR1 and CDR2: LNHDA, SQIVND (reference sequence). The CDR3 length is 16 residues. With 7 bases removed from V and 4 bases from J, the gap between germline ends came to 22 bases. The CDR3 is CASTPGGSFSLYGYTF. The CDR3 DNA follows: TGTGCCAGTACCCCAGGCGGCAGTTTCTCGCTCTATGGCTACACCTTC.

The gene calls are TRBV12-3 or TRBV12-4 and TRBJ2-5; D uncertain. Trimming cost V 1 base and J 4 bases, with 7 bases left between them. The CDR3 covers 13 residues. CDR3: CASSLVRRETQYF. CDR3 nucleotide sequence: TGTGCCAGCAGTTTAGTGAGGCGAGAGACCCAGTACTTC.

This chain links TRBV6-5 with TRBJ2-6, with a weak D call TRBD1 (6 bases). The CDR3 totals 18 residues. Germline CDR1 reads MNHEY; CDR2 reads SVGAGI. V was shortened by 4 bases and J by 0 bases, with 16 bases between the two germline ends. CDR3 DNA: TGTGCCAGCAGTTTACAGGGCCCTGCGCCCTCTGGGGCCAACGTCCTGACTTTC. Protein sequence: CASSLQGPAPSGANVLTF.

This clonotype was detected only a few times. V is TRBV3-1 and J is TRBJ1-1; 7 bases are a match to TRBD1. Germline CDR1 is LGHDT and CDR2 is YNNKEL (reference sequence). The CDR3 has 12 residues. V lost 4 bases and J lost 8; bases outside the gene matches: 4. The CDR3 loop is CASSRTGEEAFF. The CDR3 DNA follows: TGTGCCAGCAGCCGAACAGGGGAGGAAGCTTTCTTT.

This rearrangement joins TRBV5-1 to TRBJ2-2; 8 bases fit TRBD2. The germline CDR1 and CDR2 sequences are SGHRS and YFSETQ. The CDR3 spans 17 residues. V lost 4 bases, J lost 8 bases, and 16 bases stayed unmatched. CDR3 nucleotides: TGCGCCAGCAGCAGCCGTCCGTACGAAGCGGGAGCTGGGGAGCTGTTTTTT. This sequence encodes CASSSRPYEAGAGELFF. Together with reference TRBV5-1 and TRBJ2-2, the CDR3 gives the full variable domain: KAGVTQTPRYLIKTRGQQVTLSCSPISGHRSVSWYQQTPGQGLQFLFEYFSETQRNKGNFPGRFSGRQFSNSRSEMNVSTLELGDSALYLCASSSRPYEAGAGELFFGEGSRLTVL.

The chain has TRBV10-3 and TRBJ2-1, with D perhaps TRBD2 (5 bases). CDR1 and CDR2 (germline): ENHRY, SYGVKD. V lost 6 bases, J lost 0 bases, and 12 bases lay in between. This CDR3 is 15 amino acids long. CDR3 residues: CAIRSGLRSYNEQFF. For the CDR3, the DNA is TGTGCCATCAGGAGCGGTCTCCGCTCCTACAATGAGCAGTTCTTC.

This clonotype was recorded a few times. The V call is TRBV20-1, the J call TRBJ2-5, with 7 bases matching TRBD1. Trimming at V came to 0 bases and at J to 2 bases, leaving 6 bases not matched to a gene. Germline CDR1 DFQATT, CDR2 SNEGSKA (reference sequence). The CDR3 runs 15 residues. The CDR3 bases are TGCAGTGCTAGAGACCCCGGGACAGCTCAAGAGACCCAGTACTTC. It is translated as CSARDPGTAQETQYF.

The chain uses TRBV10-2 and TRBJ2-1; D not certain. V dropped 8 bases and J dropped 0 bases, with 5 bases sitting between them. The length of the CDR3 is 12 residues. The germline CDR1 and CDR2 sequences are WSHSY and SAAADI. The CDR3 protein is CASCGSYNEQFF. In DNA, the CDR3 is TGCGCCAGCTGCGGCTCCTACAATGAGCAGTTCTTC.

This chain links TRBV20-1 with TRBJ2-4, with D maybe TRBD2 (5 bases). V dropped 6 bases and J dropped 7 bases, with 16 bases sitting between them. The germline V gene has CDR1 DFQATT and CDR2 SNEGSKA (reference sequence). The CDR3 contains 13 residues. Written as DNA, the CDR3 is TGCAGTGCAACGCAACCGTCGGGGAACATTCAGTACTTC. Its protein product is CSATQPSGNIQYF.

This clonotype was detected a few times. The chain carries TRBV2 and TRBJ1-1, with D perhaps TRBD1 (5 bases). The germline CDR1 and CDR2 sequences are SNHLY and FYNNEI. Trimming took 0 bases from V and 10 from J, leaving 15 bases between them. The CDR3 runs to 14 residues. The CDR3 nucleotides are TGTGCCAGCAGTGAAGCGCTAATGCAGGGCGCAGCTTTCTTT. Amino acids: CASSEALMQGAAFF.

This clonotype was counted at least ten times. The V call is TRBV5-1, the J call TRBJ2-1; the match to TRBD2 covers 10 bases. With V trimmed by 3 bases and J by 7 bases, 10 bases remained unmatched. Germline values: CDR1 SGHRS, CDR2 YFSETQ. CDR3 length: 16 amino acids. CDR3: CASSYTGTSEINEQFF. DNA for the CDR3: TGCGCCAGCAGCTACACCGGGACTAGCGAAATTAATGAGCAGTTCTTC.

The J gene is TRBJ2-2, the V gene TRBV29-1; D is possibly TRBD1 (5 bases). CDR3 length equals 12 residues. V dropped 6 bases and J dropped 2 bases, with 7 bases sitting between them. Per the germline V gene, CDR1 is SQVTM and CDR2 is ANQGSEA. The CDR3: CSVTENTGELFF. CDR3 in DNA: TGCAGCGTGACAGAAAACACCGGGGAGCTGTTTTTT.

This clonotype appeared a few times. The J gene is TRBJ1-1, the V gene TRBV10-2; the D gene is possibly TRBD1 (6 bases). This CDR3 contains 13 residues. In germline, CDR1 is WSHSY, CDR2 SAAADI. V dropped 7 bases and J dropped 0 bases, with 9 bases sitting between them. The CDR3 region has the DNA TGCGCCAGCAAGGACAGTCTGAACACTGAAGCTTTCTTT. This translates into CASKDSLNTEAFF.

The chain is built from TRBV10-2 and TRBJ2-3, with 13 bases aligning to TRBD2. Germline CDR1 is WSHSY and CDR2 is SAAADI. This CDR3 region has 15 residues. With V trimmed by 5 bases and J by 4 bases, 3 bases remained unmatched. This CDR3 reads CASSTSGRASDTQYF. In DNA form, the CDR3 reads TGCGCCAGCAGTACTAGCGGGAGGGCCTCAGATACGCAGTATTTT.

This clonotype was counted only a few times. The V call is TRBV4-1, the J call TRBJ2-3; weak D call: TRBD2 (5 bases). The CDR3 has 14 amino acids. Germline V gene lookup returns CDR1 MGHRA and CDR2 YSYEKL. V lost 2 bases, J lost 4 bases, and 10 bases lay in between. The chain's CDR3 is CASSQPSQADTQYF. CDR3 nucleotide sequence: TGCGCCAGCAGCCAACCTAGCCAGGCAGATACGCAGTATTTT.

The genes are TRBV10-3 and TRBJ2-1, with 8 bases lining up with TRBD1. There are 14 residues in the CDR3. Germline CDR1 ENHRY, CDR2 SYGVKD. V was pared by 7 bases and J by 2 bases, with 4 bases of the junction left unmatched. This CDR3 is CAITGTGTYNEQFF. The CDR3 nucleotides are TGTGCCATCACCGGGACAGGAACCTACAATGAGCAGTTCTTC.

This clonotype turned up a few times. The chain recombines TRBV29-1 with TRBJ1-5; tentative D call: TRBD1 (6 bases). The CDR3 consists of 12 residues. From germline, CDR1 is SQVTM and CDR2 ANQGSEA. V gave up 6 bases and J gave up 3 bases, with 9 bases separating them. CDR3 sequence: CSVRGYNQPQHF. The CDR3 DNA reads as TGCAGCGTCAGGGGATACAATCAGCCCCAGCATTTT.

This clonotype came up a few times. The chain employs TRBV28 and TRBJ2-7, with TRBD1 matching over 7 bases. The CDR3 runs to 16 residues. The V and J ends lost 5 bases and 0 bases, in that order; junction bases with no gene match: 10. Germline loops: CDR1 MDHEN, CDR2 SYDVKM. For the CDR3, the DNA is TGTGCCAGCAGTCGAATAGGACAGGCCAGCTCCTACGAGCAGTACTTC. Protein: CASSRIGQASSYEQYF.

This clonotype was seen only a few times. The chain has TRBV2 and TRBJ2-7, with 7 bases identical to TRBD1. The ends lost 5 bases at V and 0 bases at J; junction bases unmatched: 4. The CDR3 covers 14 residues. Germline V gives CDR1 SNHLY, CDR2 FYNNEI. The CDR3 nucleotides are TGTGCCAGCAGTCAGGGACAGAGCTCCTACGAGCAGTACTTC. Amino acid sequence: CASSQGQSSYEQYF. The full variable domain, in which reference TRBV2 and TRBJ2-7 provide the parts outside the CDR3, is EPEVTQTPSHQVTQMGQEVILRCVPISNHLYFYWYRQILGQKVEFLVSFYNNEISEKSEIFDDQFSVERPDGSNFTLKIRSTKLEDSAMYFCASSQGQSSYEQYFGPGTRLTVT.

The chain uses TRBV20-1 and TRBJ1-4, with D unresolved. The CDR3 extends over 13 amino acids. V gave up 3 bases and J gave up 4 bases, with 9 bases separating them. Germline lookup yields CDR1 DFQATT and CDR2 SNEGSKA (reference sequence). Here the CDR3 DNA reads TGCAGTGCTAGGATTGGCTTTAATGAAAAACTGTTTTTT. Translated: CSARIGFNEKLFF.

The V and J genes are TRBV6-1 and TRBJ2-2; D could derive from TRBD1 or TRBD2 (5 bases each). The germline V gene has CDR1 MNHNS and CDR2 SASEGT. V was pared by 3 bases and J by 6 bases, with 11 bases between. The length of the CDR3 is 14 residues. The DNA for the CDR3 is TGTGCCAGCAGTGAGGGGGACCCCGCCGGGGAGCTGTTTTTT. Protein: CASSEGDPAGELFF.

In its sample, this clonotype was seen a few times. The chain has TRBV11-2 and TRBJ2-1; a possible D gene is TRBD1 (6 bases). The V gene's germline CDR1 is SGHAT and CDR2 FQNNGV. This CDR3 is built from 16 residues. V was clipped by 5 bases and J by 0 bases, with 14 bases between them. CDR3 in amino acids: CASSVLGGISYNEQFF. Here the CDR3 DNA reads TGTGCCAGCAGCGTATTAGGGGGAATCTCCTACAATGAGCAGTTCTTC.